A selection of T cell receptor beta chains follows, all from one sample in a study of blood T cell repertoires in COVID-19. Only in-frame clones appear in the TCRdb table, and some are missing; sequencing was by immunoSEQ multiplex PCR. This table has 150,000 or so clones, approximately 86% appearing once. The source material was peripheral blood. The receptors were sampled from a man between 60 and 70 years old with COVID-19, enrolled during active disease. Each CDR3 is given with its conserved first and last residue. Fields, in order: J gene, V gene, D gene, clone size, CDR3 DNA, CDR3 protein. A D gene is named only where the DNA matches it firmly. Only some rows state a clone size, as once, few, many or a class for expanded clones.

j_call: TRBJ1-2
v_call: TRBV4-2
d_call: .
clone_size: .
cdr3_nt: TGTGCCAGCAGCGACCGACAGACACCAAACTATGGCTACACCTTC
cdr3_aa: CASSDRQTPNYGYTF

j_call: TRBJ2-2
v_call: TRBV23-1
d_call: .
clone_size: .
cdr3_nt: TGCGCCAGCAGACCACAGGTACTTAACACCGGGGAGCTGTTTTTT
cdr3_aa: CASRPQVLNTGELFF

j_call: TRBJ2-7
v_call: TRBV7-2
d_call: .
clone_size: .
cdr3_nt: TGTGCCAGCAGCGCTCAACCGGGACATCAAACTGGGGAGCAGTACTTC
cdr3_aa: CASSAQPGHQTGEQYF

j_call: TRBJ1-2
v_call: TRBV2
d_call: .
clone_size: few
cdr3_nt: TGTGCCAGCAGCAGGGTTTCCCACTATGGCTACACCTTC
cdr3_aa: CASSRVSHYGYTF

j_call: TRBJ1-5
v_call: TRBV6-1
d_call: TRBD1
clone_size: .
cdr3_nt: TGTGCCAGCAGAGAAAGGACAGGGGTAAGCAATCAGCCCCAGCATTTT
cdr3_aa: CASRERTGVSNQPQHF

j_call: TRBJ2-6
v_call: TRBV18
d_call: .
clone_size: .
cdr3_nt: TGTGCCAGCTCCCCGGACAGCCGCGCGGTTGGGGCCAACGTCCTGACTTTC
cdr3_aa: CASSPDSRAVGANVLTF

j_call: TRBJ2-3
v_call: TRBV7-8
d_call: TRBD2
clone_size: once
cdr3_nt: TGTGCCAGCAGCCGAAATAGCGGGGATACGCAGTATTTT
cdr3_aa: CASSRNSGDTQYF

j_call: TRBJ1-6
v_call: TRBV9
d_call: TRBD1
clone_size: .
cdr3_nt: TGTGCCAGCAGCTCCCGGGACAGGGATTCACCCCTCCACTTT
cdr3_aa: CASSSRDRDSPLHF

j_call: TRBJ1-5
v_call: TRBV28
d_call: .
clone_size: .
cdr3_nt: TGTGCCAGCAGTGGCGGGTATCAGCCCCAGCATTTT
cdr3_aa: CASSGGYQPQHF

j_call: TRBJ1-2
v_call: TRBV19
d_call: TRBD1
clone_size: .
cdr3_nt: TGTGCCAGTAGTATGTCGGGGACAGGGGTCTATGGCTACACCTTC
cdr3_aa: CASSMSGTGVYGYTF

j_call: TRBJ1-5
v_call: TRBV24-1
d_call: .
clone_size: .
cdr3_nt: TGTGCCACCAGTGACCAAACAGGGTCCAATCAGCCCCAGCATTTT
cdr3_aa: CATSDQTGSNQPQHF

j_call: TRBJ2-3
v_call: TRBV6-6
d_call: TRBD2
clone_size: .
cdr3_nt: TGTGCCAGCAGTTACGGACTAGCGGGAATCACAGATACGCAGTATTTT
cdr3_aa: CASSYGLAGITDTQYF

j_call: TRBJ2-3
v_call: TRBV15
d_call: .
clone_size: .
cdr3_nt: TGTGCCACCAGCAGGCGAGAGATCAGCACAGATACGCAGTATTTT
cdr3_aa: CATSRREISTDTQYF

j_call: TRBJ2-7
v_call: TRBV6-5
d_call: TRBD2
clone_size: .
cdr3_nt: TGTGCCAGCAGGCGGGAGGGCCGCGAGCAGTACTTC
cdr3_aa: CASRREGREQYF

j_call: TRBJ2-1
v_call: TRBV6-2/TRBV6-3
d_call: .
clone_size: .
cdr3_nt: TGTGCCAGCAGTTACTCTCCTCGAGGGTCCTACAATGAGCAGTTCTTC
cdr3_aa: CASSYSPRGSYNEQFF

j_call: TRBJ2-7
v_call: TRBV11-2
d_call: TRBD1
clone_size: once
cdr3_nt: TGTGCCAGCAGCTTAAGGACAGGGCCAGGGTACGAGCAGTACTTC
cdr3_aa: CASSLRTGPGYEQYF

j_call: TRBJ1-2
v_call: TRBV24-1
d_call: .
clone_size: .
cdr3_nt: TGTGCCACCAGCCCCCCGGAGCCCAACTATGGCTACACCTTC
cdr3_aa: CATSPPEPNYGYTF

j_call: TRBJ2-5
v_call: TRBV6-6
d_call: .
clone_size: once
cdr3_nt: TGTGCCAGCCGGGGGACAGACCCCCTTGGGGAGACCCAGTACTTC
cdr3_aa: CASRGTDPLGETQYF

j_call: TRBJ2-7
v_call: TRBV5-1
d_call: .
clone_size: .
cdr3_nt: TGCGCCAGCAGCCCATCCCAGGGCTACGAGCAGTACTTC
cdr3_aa: CASSPSQGYEQYF

j_call: TRBJ1-1
v_call: TRBV7-2
d_call: .
clone_size: .
cdr3_nt: TGTGCCAGCAGCCACAGGACAGCTCCACGTGAAGCTTTCTTT
cdr3_aa: CASSHRTAPREAFF

j_call: TRBJ2-1
v_call: TRBV7-2
d_call: TRBD2
clone_size: .
cdr3_nt: TGTGCCAGCAGCTTATCCCCAGGGACTAGCGGGAACTACAATGAGCAGTTCTTC
cdr3_aa: CASSLSPGTSGNYNEQFF

j_call: TRBJ1-2
v_call: TRBV11-3
d_call: .
clone_size: .
cdr3_nt: TGTGCCAGCAGCTTAGGAGGGAGCTATGGCTACACCTTC
cdr3_aa: CASSLGGSYGYTF

j_call: TRBJ2-7
v_call: TRBV11-3
d_call: TRBD1
clone_size: .
cdr3_nt: TGTGCCAGCAGCCCACGGACAGGGGACTCCTACGAGCAGTACTTC
cdr3_aa: CASSPRTGDSYEQYF

j_call: TRBJ2-3
v_call: TRBV7-2
d_call: TRBD2
clone_size: .
cdr3_nt: TGTGCCAGCAGCTTAGAGCGGGAGCCGAATACGCAGTATTTT
cdr3_aa: CASSLEREPNTQYF

j_call: TRBJ1-1
v_call: TRBV6-2/TRBV6-3
d_call: TRBD1
clone_size: once
cdr3_nt: TGTGCCAGCAGCGATCTTCCGGGACAGGGTCGTACTGAAGCTTTCTTT
cdr3_aa: CASSDLPGQGRTEAFF

j_call: TRBJ2-1
v_call: TRBV15
d_call: TRBD2
clone_size: .
cdr3_nt: TGTGCCACCAGCAGAGTGACATTAGGACTAGCGGGAGCTGAACAGTTCTTC
cdr3_aa: CATSRVTLGLAGAEQFF

j_call: TRBJ2-7
v_call: TRBV7-2
d_call: TRBD1
clone_size: .
cdr3_nt: TGTGCCAGCAGCTTACAAGGACAGGGAACCTACGAGCAGTACTTC
cdr3_aa: CASSLQGQGTYEQYF

j_call: TRBJ2-7
v_call: TRBV5-1
d_call: .
clone_size: .
cdr3_nt: TGCGCCAGCAGCTTAGGAGGGTCTTTCTCCTACGAGCAGTACTTC
cdr3_aa: CASSLGGSFSYEQYF

j_call: TRBJ1-5
v_call: TRBV28
d_call: .
clone_size: .
cdr3_nt: TGTGCCAGCAGTACCGAGATAGGGGCAAGAAATCAGCCCCAGCATTTT
cdr3_aa: CASSTEIGARNQPQHF

j_call: TRBJ1-2
v_call: TRBV7-8
d_call: TRBD1
clone_size: once
cdr3_nt: TGTGCCAGCAGCTGGGACAGGGGGCCTACTGGCTACACCTTC
cdr3_aa: CASSWDRGPTGYTF

j_call: TRBJ1-2
v_call: TRBV29-1
d_call: .
clone_size: .
cdr3_nt: TGCAGCGTCCCCAATCGGGTCGAAGCCTATGGCTACACCTTC
cdr3_aa: CSVPNRVEAYGYTF

j_call: TRBJ2-7
v_call: TRBV11-2
d_call: .
clone_size: once
cdr3_nt: TGTGCCAGCAGCTTCAAAACAGGGCTCTACGAGCAGTACTTC
cdr3_aa: CASSFKTGLYEQYF

j_call: TRBJ2-7
v_call: TRBV19
d_call: TRBD1
clone_size: .
cdr3_nt: TGTGCCAGTAGTGGACAGGGAATGTCGGGGAGCGAGCAGTACTTC
cdr3_aa: CASSGQGMSGSEQYF

j_call: TRBJ2-1
v_call: TRBV7-2
d_call: TRBD2
clone_size: .
cdr3_nt: TGTGCCAGCAGCTTAGGGGGACTAGCGGTATACAATGAGCAGTTCTTC
cdr3_aa: CASSLGGLAVYNEQFF

j_call: TRBJ1-2
v_call: TRBV19
d_call: .
clone_size: .
cdr3_nt: TGTGCCAGTAGTATAGGGGACACCGGCAGCTATGGCTACACCTTC
cdr3_aa: CASSIGDTGSYGYTF

j_call: TRBJ2-1
v_call: TRBV23-1
d_call: .
clone_size: .
cdr3_nt: TGCGCCAGCAGCCCCCGATCACAGCCTTTTAATGAGCAGTTCTTC
cdr3_aa: CASSPRSQPFNEQFF

j_call: TRBJ1-6
v_call: TRBV19
d_call: .
clone_size: .
cdr3_nt: TGTGCCAGTAGTACAGACGGCAGGAATTCACCCCTCCACTTT
cdr3_aa: CASSTDGRNSPLHF

j_call: TRBJ1-1
v_call: TRBV18
d_call: .
clone_size: .
cdr3_nt: TGTGCCAGCTCACCACGGGCAGGGAACATGAACACTGAAGCTTTCTTT
cdr3_aa: CASSPRAGNMNTEAFF

j_call: TRBJ1-5
v_call: TRBV19
d_call: .
clone_size: .
cdr3_nt: TGTGCCAGTAGTCCCAGACAACAGCCCCAGCATTTT
cdr3_aa: CASSPRQQPQHF

j_call: TRBJ1-5
v_call: TRBV6-5
d_call: .
clone_size: .
cdr3_nt: TGTGCCAGCAGTTACTCGAGGACAGTTCAGCCCCAGCATTTT
cdr3_aa: CASSYSRTVQPQHF

j_call: TRBJ1-1
v_call: TRBV6-5
d_call: TRBD1
clone_size: .
cdr3_nt: TGTGCCAGCAGTCAGGGGGCTGAAGCTTTCTTT
cdr3_aa: CASSQGAEAFF

j_call: TRBJ2-3
v_call: TRBV29-1
d_call: TRBD2
clone_size: .
cdr3_nt: TGCAGCGTTCCCTCGGGTAGCGGGGGGCTCACAGATACGCAGTATTTT
cdr3_aa: CSVPSGSGGLTDTQYF

j_call: TRBJ1-1
v_call: TRBV24-1
d_call: .
clone_size: .
cdr3_nt: TGTGCCACCAGTGACCCAACTATGGCGACGGGGGAAGCTTTCTTT
cdr3_aa: CATSDPTMATGEAFF

j_call: TRBJ2-7
v_call: TRBV18
d_call: TRBD1
clone_size: .
cdr3_nt: TGTGCCAGCTCAAACGGACAGGGGGCGAACGAGCAGTACTTC
cdr3_aa: CASSNGQGANEQYF

j_call: TRBJ2-7
v_call: TRBV19
d_call: TRBD1
clone_size: .
cdr3_nt: TGTGCCAGTAGTATAGCTACAGGGGGCCGCTACGAGCAGTACTTC
cdr3_aa: CASSIATGGRYEQYF

j_call: TRBJ2-1
v_call: TRBV4-3
d_call: TRBD2
clone_size: .
cdr3_nt: TGCGCCAGCAGCCAAGCCTGGGGGACTAGCTTTATGGGTGAGCAGTTCTTC
cdr3_aa: CASSQAWGTSFMGEQFF

j_call: TRBJ2-2
v_call: TRBV7-3
d_call: TRBD2
clone_size: .
cdr3_nt: TGTGCCAGCAGCTTAACGTCTAGCGGGAGCACCGGGGAGCTGTTTTTT
cdr3_aa: CASSLTSSGSTGELFF

j_call: TRBJ1-6
v_call: TRBV7-9
d_call: TRBD1
clone_size: few
cdr3_nt: TGTGCCAGCAGCTTAGGGGACAGGTCAAATTCACCCCTCCACTTT
cdr3_aa: CASSLGDRSNSPLHF

j_call: TRBJ1-1
v_call: TRBV6-5
d_call: .
clone_size: .
cdr3_nt: TGTGCCAGCAGGAGGGGGTCGAACACTGAAGCTTTCTTT
cdr3_aa: CASRRGSNTEAFF

j_call: TRBJ2-1
v_call: TRBV27
d_call: TRBD1
clone_size: once
cdr3_nt: TGTGCCAGCAGCCCGGGACAGGGCACCTACAATGAGCAGTTCTTC
cdr3_aa: CASSPGQGTYNEQFF

j_call: TRBJ1-1
v_call: TRBV3-1/TRBV3-2
d_call: TRBD1
clone_size: .
cdr3_nt: TGTGCCAGCAGCCAAGAAGGTAAGGACAGGGGAGGGGGCACTGAAGCTTTCTTT
cdr3_aa: CASSQEGKDRGGGTEAFF

j_call: TRBJ1-3
v_call: TRBV9
d_call: .
clone_size: .
cdr3_nt: TGTGCCAGCAGCGCGTGGGCCGACAGCACTATGAATGCAAACACCATATATTTT
cdr3_aa: CASSAWADSTMNANTIYF